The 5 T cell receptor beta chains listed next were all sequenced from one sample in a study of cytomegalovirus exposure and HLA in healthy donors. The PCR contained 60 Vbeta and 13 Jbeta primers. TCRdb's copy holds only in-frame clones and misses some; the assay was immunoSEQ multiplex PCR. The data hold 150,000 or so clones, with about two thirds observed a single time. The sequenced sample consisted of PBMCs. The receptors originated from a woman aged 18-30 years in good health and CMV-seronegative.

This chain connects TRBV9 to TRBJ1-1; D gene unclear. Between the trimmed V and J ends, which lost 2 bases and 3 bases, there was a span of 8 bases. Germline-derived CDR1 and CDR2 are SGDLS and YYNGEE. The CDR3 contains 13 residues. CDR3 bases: TGTGCCAGCAGCGTGTCGGGTTACACTGAAGCTTTCTTT. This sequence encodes CASSVSGYTEAFF. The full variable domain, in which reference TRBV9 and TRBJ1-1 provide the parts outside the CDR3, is DSGVTQTPKHLITATGQRVTLRCSPRSGDLSVYWYQQSLDQGLQFLIQYYNGEERAKGNILERFSAQQFPDLHSELNLSSLELGDSALYFCASSVSGYTEAFFGQGTRLTVV.

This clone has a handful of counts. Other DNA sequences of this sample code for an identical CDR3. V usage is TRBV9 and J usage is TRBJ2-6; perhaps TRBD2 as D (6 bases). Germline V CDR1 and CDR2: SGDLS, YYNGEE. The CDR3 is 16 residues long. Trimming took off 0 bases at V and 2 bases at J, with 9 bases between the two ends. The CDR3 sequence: CASSVGGETGANVLTF. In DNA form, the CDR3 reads TGTGCCAGCAGCGTAGGGGGGGAGACTGGGGCCAACGTCCTGACTTTC.

CDR3 nucleotides: TGTGCCAGCAGCTCACGGGGAAATGAGCAGTTCTTC. Translation gives CASSSRGNEQFF. The chain links TRBV11-2 to TRBJ2-1, with D maybe TRBD2 (5 bases). Germline CDR1 SGHAT, CDR2 FQNNGV. This CDR3 contains 12 residues. Trimming took 4 bases from V and 7 from J, leaving 8 bases between them.

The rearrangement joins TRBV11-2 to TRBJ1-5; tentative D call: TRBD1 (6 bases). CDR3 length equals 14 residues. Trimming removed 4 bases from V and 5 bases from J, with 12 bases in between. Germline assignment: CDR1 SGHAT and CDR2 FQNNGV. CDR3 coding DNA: TGTGCCAGCAGCTGGGGGGCGGGAGATCAGCCCCAGCATTTT. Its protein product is CASSWGAGDQPQHF.

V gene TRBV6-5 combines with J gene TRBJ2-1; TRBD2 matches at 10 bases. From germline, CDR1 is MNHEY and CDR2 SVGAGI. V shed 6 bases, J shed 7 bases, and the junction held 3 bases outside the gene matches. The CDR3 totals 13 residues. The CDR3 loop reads CASRVSGRNEQFF. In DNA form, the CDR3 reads TGTGCCAGCAGAGTTAGCGGGAGGAATGAGCAGTTCTTC.